These 5 T cell receptor beta chains originate from one sample sequenced in a study of T cells in tuberculosis. The protocol was immunoSEQ multiplex PCR, while the TCRdb copy is restricted to in-frame clones and leaves out a portion. The sample carries 85,000 to 90,000 clones, approximately 91% recorded once. Cells were sorted from thawed PBMC rested overnight and stained with GMM-loaded CD1B tetramer, viability dye and anti-CD3. The CD1B tetramers carried C32 glucose monomycolate purified from Rhodococcus equi. Material: CD1b-GMM tetramer-negative cells sorted from PBMCs. These TCRs come from an adult woman with latent tuberculosis.

The V call is TRBV10-2, the J call TRBJ1-1, with D perhaps TRBD1 (5 bases). Trimming took 6 bases from V and 4 from J, leaving 6 bases between them. Looked up from germline, CDR1 is WSHSY and CDR2 is SAAADI. This CDR3 comprises 11 residues. As DNA, the CDR3 is TGCGCCAGCAGCGGGGGCACTGAAGCTTTCTTT. This codes for CASSGGTEAFF.

This clone occurred once. Here the CDR3 reads CASSDALAADGYTF. The CDR3 bases are TGTGCCAGCAGCGACGCTCTGGCGGCGGATGGCTACACCTTC. The V call is TRBV6-1, the J call TRBJ1-2; D gene uncertain. Germline V gene sequence: CDR1 MNHNS, CDR2 SASEGT. The CDR3 has 14 residues. V was clipped by 6 bases and J by 6 bases, with 17 bases between them.

This chain links TRBV30 with TRBJ2-3, with TRBD2 as a possible D gene (5 bases). V was clipped by 1 base and J by 6 bases, with 8 bases between them. The CDR3 consists of 12 residues. Germline lookup yields CDR1 GTSNPN and CDR2 SVGIG (reference sequence). This CDR3 is CAWSARRDTQYF. The CDR3 coding sequence is TGTGCCTGGAGTGCGCGGAGGGATACGCAGTATTTT.

The chain joins TRBV5-6 to TRBJ1-3, with TRBD1 identical over 9 bases. Per the germline V gene, CDR1 is SGHDT and CDR2 is YYEEEE. This CDR3 comprises 16 residues. Losses at the gene ends were 2 bases for V and 4 bases for J; bases not matched to a gene: 7. The CDR3, as DNA: TGTGCCAGCAGCTTTCGGACAGGGGCGACAGGAAACACCATATATTTT. Its protein product is CASSFRTGATGNTIYF.

V gene TRBV19 combines with J gene TRBJ1-5; D not certain. The germline gives CDR1 LNHDA, CDR2 SQIVND (reference sequence). Trimming stripped 3 bases from V and 2 bases from J, with 11 bases between. CDR3 length: 15 residues. The CDR3 spells CASSMLPAGNQPQHF. The CDR3 coding sequence is TGTGCCAGTAGTATGTTACCAGCGGGCAATCAGCCCCAGCATTTT.